This TCR beta chain was retrieved from a study of cytomegalovirus exposure and HLA in healthy donors. On the study more broadly: A later analysis reported the 100 to 150 validation repertoires used the same platform as the roughly 700 first-cohort repertoires. Findings of the study overall: The classifier reportedly diagnosed cytomegalovirus status with high specificity and sensitivity. TCR beta chains numbering some 160 were designated cytomegalovirus-associated. Despite most TCR sequences being rare, some public TCRs occurred in many donors.

This CDR3 is built from 15 residues. The J segment lost 6 bases and the V segment lost 1 base, leaving 8 bases of the junction unmatched. The germline gives CDR1 SGHTA, CDR2 FQGNSA. Sequenced by immunoSEQ multiplex PCR; TCRdb stores in-frame clones only, minus some. The data hold about 160,000 clones, with about 90% observed a single time. About this clone itself: Its cognate antigen is unknown.

The chain combines TRBV7-2 with TRBJ2-7; 8 bases agree with TRBD2. The sequencing sample was made of PBMCs. The clonotype was recovered from a woman between 18 and 29 years old in good health and CMV-seropositive. CDR3 DNA sequence: TGTGCCAGCAGCTTAGAAGGAGCGGGGGAGGCCGAGCAGTACTTC. Translated: CASSLEGAGEAEQYF.